The sample holds many counts of the clone carrying this T cell receptor beta chain. The antigen is not known. The record originates from a study of regulatory T cells in long-lasting Graves disease. The time point here: newly diagnosed GD, antithyroid drugs for less than 3 months. From PBMCs, RNA was extracted and then used to make the TCR library. Germline CDR1 and CDR2: MNHEY and SVGEGT. The CDR3 sequence is 16 residues long. The V and J ends lost 5 bases and 2 bases, in that order; junction bases with no gene match: 9. Construction of the TCR beta libraries employed iRepertoire HTBI primers in conjunction with Arm-PCR of CDR3 regions. TCRdb called the multiplex PCR reads again in MiXCR, with one record for every CDR3 protein. This repertoire shows approximately 470,000 distinct CDR3 sequences, 15% to 20% found once; its top ten account for roughly an eighth. General study results and limits: Persistent Graves' patients possessed reduced TCR diversity relative to recently diagnosed ones.

The sample also formed part of further work on T cells in Graves' hyperthyroidism and ophthalmopathy.

The gene calls are TRBV6-2 or TRBV6-3 and TRBJ1-5; 7 bases line up with TRBD1. This specimen was peripheral blood mononuclear cells (PBMCs), taken at new diagnosis, from a patient treated with antithyroid drugs. The source is a middle-aged man with Graves disease. CDR3 in DNA: TGTGCCAGCAGTCCACAGGGGAGGCTTGGCAATCAGCCCCAGCATTTT. Translating gives CASSPQGRLGNQPQHF.